Given below is one T cell receptor (beta chain) in context. The CDR3 contains 12 residues. The germline gives CDR1 SGHRS, CDR2 YFSETQ. With V trimmed by 9 bases and J by 3 bases, 2 bases remained unmatched. TCRs were sequenced from a few patients responding to pembrolizumab. The data derive from a study of PD-1 blockade in mismatch repair-deficient tumors. Study at large: All were previously treated, progressing patients with about twelve mismatch repair-deficient cancer types.

TCRdb's copy holds only in-frame clones and misses some; the assay was immunoSEQ multiplex PCR. The sample contains 100,000 or so clones, 82% of which appear only once. This sample comprised peripheral blood, obtained about 33 weeks after starting pembrolizumab. J is TRBJ2-2 and V is TRBV5-1, with 7 bases identical to TRBD2. The origin of this receptor is an adult with mismatch repair-deficient cancer. CDR3 nucleotides: TGCGCCACTCTAGCGGACACCGGGGAGCTGTTTTTT. Its protein product is CATLADTGELFF.